One sample yielded the 16 T cell receptor beta chains listed below, sequenced in a study of PD-1 blockade in classical Hodgkin lymphoma. Some clones are missing from TCRdb's copy, which holds only in-frame ones; the method was immunoSEQ multiplex PCR. The table lists roughly 50,000 clones, roughly 86% of them singletons. Stated time point: cycle 4 day 1 (C4D1), after more than five weeks of nivolumab. Every patient experienced relapse after autologous stem cell transplantation, and brentuximab vedotin exposure varied. The sequencing used peripheral blood mononuclear cells (PBMCs), collected before the fourth cycle of nivolumab. The receptors stem from a human donor with classical Hodgkin lymphoma.

The rearrangement links TRBV2 to TRBJ2-3; the match to TRBD2 covers 7 bases. J gave up 4 bases and V 6 bases, and 4 bases lay outside the gene matches. This CDR3 has 13 amino acids. CDR1 SNHLY and CDR2 FYNNEI come from the germline V gene. CDR3 in amino acids: CASRGGIADTQYF. Here the CDR3 DNA reads TGTGCCAGCAGGGGAGGGATCGCAGATACGCAGTATTTT.

V usage is TRBV19 and J usage is TRBJ2-4; a possible D gene is TRBD1 (6 bases). The germline gives CDR1 LNHDA, CDR2 SQIVND (reference sequence). Trimming cost V 6 bases and J 7 bases, with 16 bases left between them. The CDR3 extends over 14 amino acids. In DNA, the CDR3 is TGTGCCAGTAGCAAACAGGGCGGGTGGAACATTCAGTACTTC. Translation gives CASSKQGGWNIQYF. Variable domain in full (rest from reference TRBV19 and TRBJ2-4): DGGITQSPKYLFRKEGQNVTLSCEQNLNHDAMYWYRQDPGQGLRLIYYSQIVNDFQKGDIAEGYSVSREKKESFPLTVTSAQKNPTAFYLCASSKQGGWNIQYFGAGTRLSVL.

Turning to this clone: The germline gene is not matched at one end of the junction; a read error may be the cause. This chain links TRBV5-8 with TRBJ2-7, with 7 bases lining up with TRBD2. The CDR3 length is 13 residues. Germline V lookup: CDR1 SGHTS, CDR2 YDEGEE. CDR3 in amino acids: CASSLGLAYAQYF. CDR3 nucleotide sequence: TGTGCCAGCAGCTTGGGACTAGCTTACGCGCAGTACTTC.

V usage is TRBV5-4 and J usage is TRBJ2-2; D gene uncertain. Germline V lookup: CDR1 SGHNT, CDR2 YYREEE (reference sequence). V dropped 5 bases and J dropped 1 base, with 6 bases sitting between them. The CDR3 is made up of 13 amino acids. This chain's CDR3 is CASSPGNTGELFF. In DNA, the CDR3 is TGTGCCAGCAGTCCCGGGAACACCGGGGAGCTGTTTTTT. The variable domain in full, with the rest retrieved from reference TRBV5-4 and TRBJ2-2, is ETGVTQSPTHLIKTRGQQVTLRCSSQSGHNTVSWYQQALGQGPQFIFQYYREEENGRGNFPPRFSGLQFPNYSSELNVNALELDDSALYLCASSPGNTGELFFGEGSRLTVL.

The chain employs TRBV5-1 and TRBJ2-7, with 7 bases lining up with TRBD1. CDR1 and CDR2 (germline): SGHRS, YFSETQ. The CDR3 consists of 13 residues. Losses at the gene ends were 5 bases for V and 2 bases for J; bases not matched to a gene: 4. CDR3 nucleotide sequence: TGCGCCAGCAGGGTGGACAGGACCTACGAGCAGTACTTC. It codes for CASRVDRTYEQYF.

The chain joins TRBV28 to TRBJ2-7, with D unclear. V shed 5 bases and J shed 3 bases, with 17 bases lying between them. The CDR3 runs 15 residues. CDR1 MDHEN and CDR2 SYDVKM come from the germline V gene. The CDR3 sequence is CASSTSTTVIYEQYF. Written as DNA, the CDR3 is TGTGCCAGCAGTACTTCCACGACGGTCATCTACGAGCAGTACTTC.

V usage is TRBV6-5 and J usage is TRBJ2-1; 10 bases match TRBD2. This CDR3 is built from 14 residues. V trimming: 7 bases; J trimming: 7 bases; junction bases outside the gene matches: 7. CDR1 is MNHEY and CDR2 is SVGAGI in the germline V gene. The CDR3 reads CASKPGLAWNEQFF. CDR3 DNA: TGTGCCAGCAAGCCGGGACTAGCGTGGAATGAGCAGTTCTTC.

The chain recombines TRBV11-2 with TRBJ2-5; D possibly corresponds to TRBD2 (5 bases). V lost 3 bases and J lost 0, with 11 bases in between. The length of the CDR3 is 15 residues. CDR1 and CDR2 from the germline V gene are SGHAT and FQNNGV. The CDR3 nucleotides are TGTGCCAGCAGCTTCGTACGGACTGACCAAGAGACCCAGTACTTC. As protein: CASSFVRTDQETQYF.

V usage is TRBV27 and J usage is TRBJ2-3; 7 bases map to TRBD1. The CDR3 has 15 amino acids. CDR1 is MNHEY, CDR2 SMNVEV, per germline (reference sequence). With 0 bases clipped from V and 3 bases from J, the junction kept 3 bases outside the gene matches. The CDR3 loop is CASSLSGGRTDTQYF. DNA for the CDR3: TGTGCCAGCAGTTTATCAGGGGGCCGGACAGATACGCAGTATTTT.

The chain combines TRBV18 with TRBJ2-7; D possibly corresponds to TRBD1 (6 bases). This CDR3 contains 14 residues. The germline V gene encodes CDR1 KGHSH and CDR2 LQKENI. V lost 3 bases, J lost 5 bases, and 14 bases lay in between. The CDR3 region is CASSPLGQFNEQYF. The CDR3 coding sequence is TGTGCCAGCTCACCGCTGGGACAATTCAACGAGCAGTACTTC.

The V gene is TRBV5-1, the J gene TRBJ2-7; TRBD1 might be the D (5 bases). This CDR3 comprises 15 residues. Germline values: CDR1 SGHRS, CDR2 YFSETQ. Between the trimmed V and J ends, which lost 0 bases and 2 bases, there was a span of 12 bases. The CDR3 DNA reads as TGCGCCAGCAGCTTGGCCCAAGGGGCCCCCTACGAGCAGTACTTC. Protein sequence: CASSLAQGAPYEQYF.

This chain links TRBV7-9 with TRBJ1-2, with 7 nucleotides matching TRBD1. CDR3 length: 12 residues. Germline CDR1 reads SEHNR; CDR2 reads FQNEAQ (reference sequence). The V segment lost 5 bases and the J segment 6 bases; nucleotides outside the gene matches: 3. The CDR3 spells CASSQTGNGYTF. The CDR3 region has the DNA TGTGCCAGCAGCCAGACAGGGAATGGCTACACCTTC.

The genes are TRBV10-3 and TRBJ1-4; perhaps TRBD1 as D (5 bases). Germline CDR1 and CDR2: ENHRY and SYGVKD. Trimming stripped 3 bases from V and 10 bases from J, with 9 bases between. The CDR3 extends over 12 amino acids. CDR3 bases: TGTGCCATCAGTGATCAGGGCGGAAAACTGTTTTTT. It is translated as CAISDQGGKLFF.

The chain has TRBV28 and TRBJ2-1; 8 bases map to TRBD1. This CDR3 spans 16 amino acids. Germline V gene lookup returns CDR1 MDHEN and CDR2 SYDVKM. V lost 4 bases and J lost 5; bases outside the gene matches: 10. CDR3 sequence (DNA): TGTGCCAGCAGTTCGGTCGGGACAGGATCTCACAATGAGCAGTTCTTC. Amino acid sequence: CASSSVGTGSHNEQFF.

CDR3 bases: TGTGCCAGCAGTTACAACTTCGGACCGAGCCAAGAGACCCAGTACTTC. Translated: CASSYNFGPSQETQYF. The genes are TRBV6-6 and TRBJ2-5; D gene uncertain. Germline V lookup: CDR1 MNHNY, CDR2 SVGAGI (reference sequence). This CDR3 contains 16 residues. The V gene lost 2 bases and the J gene lost 1 base, with 14 bases spanning the gap.

This clone was detected once. The V gene is TRBV2, the J gene TRBJ2-5; perhaps TRBD1 as D (6 bases). CDR1 and CDR2 from the germline V gene are SNHLY and FYNNEI. V lost 5 bases, J lost 0 bases, and 10 bases lay in between. The CDR3 has 14 amino acids. This CDR3 reads CASSTGQYQETQYF. The CDR3 DNA follows: TGTGCCAGCAGTACCGGACAGTACCAAGAGACCCAGTACTTC.